This TCR beta chain was profiled in a study of cytomegalovirus exposure and HLA in healthy donors. CDR3 length: 15 residues. The junction had 4 bases not matched to a gene; V was cut back by 0 bases and J by 3 bases. Germline CDR1 SGHTA, CDR2 FQGNSA. This PCR relied on a set of 60 Vbeta primers and 13 Jbeta primers. Sequenced by immunoSEQ multiplex PCR; TCRdb stores in-frame clones only, minus some. This repertoire shows some 85,000 clones, roughly three quarters found once; its top ten account for around 3.5%. The material sequenced was PBMCs. The clonotype originates from a young man in good health and CMV-seronegative. The J gene is TRBJ2-7, the V gene TRBV7-2; 8 positions match TRBD1. The DNA for the CDR3 is TGTGCCAGCAGCTTAGCGGCTGACAGGGGCTACGAGCAGTACTTC. It codes for CASSLAADRGYEQYF.